The present entry profiles one T cell receptor (beta chain) with its context. With survey level as its setting, the immunoSEQ assay was v3.0. Here immunoSEQ multiplex PCR was the method, and the copy in TCRdb shows in-frame clones only, minus some. The sample includes approximately 33,000 clones, approximately 83% of them seen just once. Germline V lookup: CDR1 MNHEY, CDR2 SVGAGI. The length of the CDR3 is 14 residues. The ends were cut back, 5 bases at V and 7 bases at J, with 15 bases in the middle. The sample originates from a study of long-term antiretroviral therapy in people with HIV. This specimen was unsorted PBMCs, taken 0.8 years before starting antiretroviral therapy. The clonotype comes from a man younger than 30 with HIV. The chain has TRBV6-5 and TRBJ2-1, with a weak D call TRBD1 (7 bases). This CDR3 reads CASSPGQGGNEQFF. Written as DNA, the CDR3 is TGTGCCAGCAGTCCCGGGCAGGGGGGAAATGAGCAGTTCTTC.